One T cell receptor (beta chain) is described in this entry. In the source study's methods: Estimation of nucleated cell counts was performed using reference gene primer amplification. Only in-frame clones appear in the TCRdb table, and some are missing; sequencing was by immunoSEQ multiplex PCR. That table supplies the V and J calls and clone size; D and trimming were determined from the DNA. The repertoire holds over 30,000 clones, with 70% to 90% as singletons. These data originate in a study of blood T cell repertoires in COVID-19. For the study at large: T cells, B-cell-depleted T cells, or PBMCs provided the cDNA or gDNA that served as material.

V dropped 2 bases and J dropped 3; count of bases not matched to a gene: 4. This CDR3 spans 14 amino acids. Per the germline V gene, CDR1 is MNHNS and CDR2 is SASEGT. This receptor was obtained from a woman of 80 years or more with active or convalescent COVID-19. The chain joins TRBV6-1 to TRBJ2-7, with 7 bases fitting TRBD1. Source material: peripheral blood. In nucleotides, the CDR3 is TGTGCCAGCAGTGAAAGGACAGGATACTACGAGCAGTACTTC. It is translated as CASSERTGYYEQYF.